One sample yielded the 25 T cell receptor beta chains listed below, sequenced in a study of a mutant IDH1 vaccine in newly diagnosed glioma (TCRdb year 2021). In light of the paper, this sample's time point label describes: week 5, during vaccination. A 20-mer mutant IDH1 peptide at 300 micrograms in Montanide made up each vaccine dose, which was injected subcutaneously together with topical imiquimod. To prepare the library, the immunoSEQ multiplex PCR assay was applied. In its TCRdb copy, this immuneACCESS table keeps in-frame sequences only and misses some clones. Where compared with another copy, unresolved V genes explain less than half of these, and the others have no known cause. Within this sample are about 33,000 clones, with about 79% of them counted one time only. 24% of the sample is in the top ten clones. These TCRs' antigens remain unknown. Sample: PBMCs, taken from a glioma patient whose treatment included an IDH1 peptide vaccine. The receptor source for this set is a man aged 30 to 39 with glioma.

The genes are TRBV30 and TRBJ2-5; 9 bases line up with TRBD1. The J call may be faulty, since TRBJ2-7 better matches the DNA end. CDR3 length: 14 residues. The V gene's germline CDR1 is GTSNPN and CDR2 SVGIG (reference sequence). CDR3 DNA sequence: TGTGCCTGGAGTGCAGACAGGGGGGGGTACGAGCAGTACTTC. The encoded protein is CAWSADRGGYEQYF.

This clone was detected only a few times. The V and J genes are TRBV9 and TRBJ2-7; possibly TRBD2 for D (6 bases). The CDR3 has 13 amino acids. V was shortened by 3 bases and J by 4 bases, with 11 bases between the two germline ends. The V gene's germline CDR1 is SGDLS and CDR2 YYNGEE. The CDR3 DNA follows: TGTGCCAGCAGCGCCGCGGGGCTTTACGAGCAGTACTTC. Translation: CASSAAGLYEQYF.

The rearrangement links TRBV2 to TRBJ2-5; 8 bases agree with TRBD2. With 4 bases clipped from V and 1 base from J, the junction kept 5 bases outside the gene matches. The CDR3 loop spans 15 amino acids. Germline CDR1 SNHLY, CDR2 FYNNEI. As DNA, the CDR3 is TGTGCCAGCAGTGGATGGCGGGGGGTCCAAGAGACCCAGTACTTC. Protein product: CASSGWRGVQETQYF.

This clone was counted a single time. The V call is TRBV5-1, the J call TRBJ2-2; D gene ambiguous. V lost 4 bases to trimming and J lost 1 base, with 11 bases between them. The CDR3 length is 15 residues. Per germline, CDR1 SGHRS and CDR2 YFSETQ. The CDR3 loop reads CASSTLGGNTGELFF. CDR3 DNA sequence: TGCGCCAGCAGCACGCTAGGTGGGAACACCGGGGAGCTGTTTTTT.

The chain uses TRBV25-1 and TRBJ1-1; possibly TRBD1 for D (5 bases). Deletions cut 1 base from V and 1 base from J, with 10 bases between. This CDR3 is built from 15 residues. Germline loops: CDR1 MGHDK, CDR2 SYGVNS. As DNA, the CDR3 is TGTGCCAGCAGTGAATGGGGGGGAGGGAACACTGAAGCTTTCTTT. Translation gives CASSEWGGGNTEAFF.

This chain connects TRBV5-5 to TRBJ2-5; D is possibly TRBD2 (6 bases). The length of the CDR3 is 14 residues. V shed 4 bases and J shed 5 bases, with 15 bases lying between them. Germline CDR1 is SGHKS and CDR2 is YYEKEE (reference sequence). Here the CDR3 DNA reads TGTGCCAGCAGCCGCGGGACTTACTTGGAGACCCAGTACTTC. Translated: CASSRGTYLETQYF.

The chain has TRBV5-1 and TRBJ2-5; D may match TRBD1 or TRBD2 (6 bases each). V was clipped by 2 bases and J by 4 bases, with 15 bases between them. CDR1 is SGHRS, CDR2 YFSETQ, per germline. The CDR3 spans 15 residues. CDR3 amino acids: CASSLNGGLTETQYF. CDR3 in DNA: TGCGCCAGCAGCTTAAACGGGGGCCTTACAGAGACCCAGTACTTC. The full variable domain, completed using reference TRBV5-1 and TRBJ2-5, is KAGVTQTPRYLIKTRGQQVTLSCSPISGHRSVSWYQQTPGQGLQFLFEYFSETQRNKGNFPGRFSGRQFSNSRSEMNVSTLELGDSALYLCASSLNGGLTETQYFGPGTRLLVL.

The V and J genes are TRBV6-1 and TRBJ2-7; D is possibly TRBD2 (5 bases). V was cut by 2 bases and J by 10 bases, with 15 bases left in between. Germline V lookup: CDR1 MNHNS, CDR2 SASEGT. The CDR3 consists of 13 residues. The CDR3 DNA reads TGTGCCAGCAGTGAATCGGGGTCTATCAGCCAGTACTTC. Translated, it gives CASSESGSISQYF.

The chain is built from TRBV6-5 and TRBJ1-3; D possibly corresponds to TRBD1 (6 bases). This CDR3 comprises 15 residues. CDR1 is MNHEY, CDR2 SVGAGI, per germline. Trimming shortened V by 6 bases and J by 4 bases, and 16 bases separated the two germline ends. CDR3 coding DNA: TGTGCCAGCAGCAGCTCCGGCCAGGGGGGAAACACCATATATTTT. This sequence encodes CASSSSGQGGNTIYF.

This clone came up a few times. This sequence joins TRBV5-5 and TRBJ1-3; 9 bases align to TRBD1. Trimming at V came to 3 bases and at J to 4 bases, leaving 8 bases not matched to a gene. Germline values: CDR1 SGHKS, CDR2 YYEKEE (reference sequence). This CDR3 is 16 amino acids long. CDR3 loop: CASSYKGQGLGNTIYF. The DNA of the CDR3 is TGTGCCAGCAGCTACAAGGGACAGGGTTTGGGAAACACCATATATTTT.

The chain carries TRBV30 and TRBJ2-7, with 7 bases identical to TRBD2. The CDR3 totals 15 residues. V lost 1 base, J lost 2 bases, and 8 bases stayed unmatched. Germline values: CDR1 GTSNPN, CDR2 SVGIG (reference sequence). The CDR3 loop is CAWSALARGAYEQYF. CDR3 in DNA: TGTGCCTGGAGTGCCCTGGCCCGGGGGGCCTACGAGCAGTACTTC.

The table lists this clone with a count of one. This chain connects TRBV27 to TRBJ2-1; 7 positions match TRBD1. This CDR3 contains 15 residues. The germline V gene encodes CDR1 MNHEY and CDR2 SMNVEV (reference sequence). J was trimmed by 3 bases and V by 3 bases; bases with no gene match: 5. CDR3 in amino acids: CASSFGTAVYNEQFF. CDR3 nucleotide sequence: TGTGCCAGCAGTTTTGGGACAGCGGTCTACAATGAGCAGTTCTTC.

This clone was seen only once. The rearrangement joins TRBV7-8 to TRBJ1-1, with D tentatively TRBD1 (5 bases). V shed 1 base and J shed 6 bases, with 12 bases lying between them. There are 14 residues in the CDR3. From germline, CDR1 is SGHVS and CDR2 FQNEAQ. The CDR3: CASSLGGVGAEAFF. CDR3 in DNA: TGTGCCAGCAGCTTAGGAGGGGTAGGCGCTGAAGCTTTCTTT.

This chain connects TRBV6-5 to TRBJ2-1; possibly TRBD1 for D (7 bases). The germline V and J ends were trimmed by 6 bases and 2 bases, with 11 bases remaining between them. Germline-derived CDR1 and CDR2 are MNHEY and SVGAGI. The CDR3 consists of 14 residues. The DNA of the CDR3 is TGTGCCAGCAGCCGGAGGGGGCCCTACAATGAGCAGTTCTTC. As protein: CASSRRGPYNEQFF.

V usage is TRBV7-2 and J usage is TRBJ1-5, with D possibly matching TRBD1 (6 bases). V dropped 0 bases and J dropped 6 bases, with 12 bases sitting between them. CDR1 and CDR2 (germline): SGHTA, FQGNSA. This CDR3 has 15 amino acids. CDR3 in DNA: TGTGCCAGCAGCTTAGCGAGGGGGGGAGGTCAGCCCCAGCATTTT. Translation gives CASSLARGGGQPQHF.

In DNA, the CDR3 is TGTGCCAGCAGTGAGGGACCGACGGGCATTGATGGCTACACCTTC. Translated, it gives CASSEGPTGIDGYTF. This rearrangement joins TRBV6-6 to TRBJ1-2; maybe TRBD1 (5 bases). The germline V gene has CDR1 MNHNY and CDR2 SVGAGI (reference sequence). There are 15 residues in the CDR3. Trimming took 5 bases from V and 6 from J, leaving 19 bases between them.

The rearrangement joins TRBV7-8 to TRBJ2-1; tentatively, D is TRBD2 (6 bases). CDR1 is SGHVS and CDR2 is FQNEAQ in the germline V gene. Trimming removed 5 bases at V and 10 bases at J, with 9 bases between. CDR3 size: 11 residues. CDR3 sequence: CASSIGGEQFF. CDR3 in DNA: TGTGCCAGCAGCATTGGGGGGGAGCAGTTCTTC. Together with reference TRBV7-8 and TRBJ2-1, the CDR3 gives the full variable domain: GAGVSQSPRYKVAKRGQDVALRCDPISGHVSLFWYQQALGQGPEFLTYFQNEAQLDKSGLPSDRFFAERPEGSVSTLKIQRTQQEDSAVYLCASSIGGEQFFGPGTRLTVL.

The V gene is TRBV6-1, the J gene TRBJ2-1; D uncertain. The CDR3 is 12 amino acids. V was pared by 7 bases and J by 5 bases, with 9 bases between. Per the germline V gene, CDR1 is MNHNS and CDR2 is SASEGT. The CDR3 loop is CASKPTHNEQFF. CDR3 DNA: TGTGCCAGCAAACCTACTCACAATGAGCAGTTCTTC.

The chain uses TRBV4-2 and TRBJ2-2; TRBD2 is a possible D gene (5 bases). Germline-derived CDR1 and CDR2 are LGHNA and YNFKEQ. The CDR3 extends over 15 amino acids. V lost 0 bases, J lost 5 bases, and 10 bases lay in between. The CDR3: CASSQDLGRTGELFF. CDR3 sequence (DNA): TGTGCCAGCAGCCAAGATCTTGGGAGAACCGGGGAGCTGTTTTTT.

This clone has just a few counts. J is TRBJ2-7 and V is TRBV7-9; no clear D gene. V was cut by 5 bases and J by 2 bases, with 4 bases left in between. Germline values: CDR1 SEHNR, CDR2 FQNEAQ (reference sequence). This CDR3 is 11 amino acids long. For the CDR3, the DNA is TGTGCCAGCAGCGAAACCTACGAGCAGTACTTC. Translation: CASSETYEQYF.

This chain uses TRBV9 with TRBJ2-5; the D gene could be TRBD1 or TRBD2 (5 bases each). The CDR3 covers 14 residues. V lost 0 bases and J lost 5, with 11 bases in between. Germline CDR1 is SGDLS and CDR2 is YYNGEE. The CDR3 sequence: CASSVAYGAETQYF. The CDR3 coding sequence is TGTGCCAGCAGCGTAGCCTACGGGGCTGAGACCCAGTACTTC.

J is TRBJ2-3 and V is TRBV27, with 10 bases identical to TRBD1. With V trimmed by 4 bases and J by 2 bases, 3 bases remained unmatched. Germline assignment: CDR1 MNHEY and CDR2 SMNVEV (reference sequence). CDR3 length equals 15 residues. CDR3 sequence reads: CASSSTGGVTDTQYF. CDR3 coding DNA: TGTGCCAGCAGTTCGACAGGGGGCGTCACAGATACGCAGTATTTT.

This chain joins TRBV30 and TRBJ1-2; D is unclear. The CDR3 consists of 15 residues. Trimming took off 3 bases at V and 4 bases at J, with 18 bases between the two ends. CDR1 is GTSNPN, CDR2 SVGIG, per germline (reference sequence). CDR3 protein: CAWRDYFHSLYGYTF. CDR3 nucleotides: TGTGCCTGGAGGGATTATTTCCACAGCCTCTATGGCTACACCTTC.

CDR3 in amino acids: CASSRDRYNSPLHF. The DNA for the CDR3 is TGTGCCAGTAGTAGGGACAGGTATAATTCACCCCTCCACTTT. The chain recombines TRBV19 with TRBJ1-6; 8 nucleotides match TRBD1. CDR1 and CDR2 from the germline V gene are LNHDA and SQIVND (reference sequence). This CDR3 is built from 14 residues. V lost 4 bases and J lost 4; bases outside the gene matches: 0.

The gene calls are TRBV6-1 and TRBJ2-3, with D tentatively TRBD1 (5 bases). The CDR3 loop spans 14 amino acids. Germline-derived CDR1 and CDR2 are MNHNS and SASEGT. V was cut by 1 base and J by 2 bases, with 7 bases left in between. CDR3 in amino acids: CASSEDRPTDTQYF. The CDR3 DNA sequence: TGTGCCAGCAGTGAAGACAGGCCCACAGATACGCAGTATTTT.